This T cell receptor beta chain was sequenced for a study of T cell responses to AZD1222 COVID-19 vaccine (dated by TCRdb to about 2021). Turning to the overall study: AZD1222 recipients whose second dose came at about 4 weeks and those whose second dose came at about 12 weeks were combined into one group, since spike-specific TCR depth and breadth did not differ between the two schedules. TCR sequencing covered over 230 trial participants: 200 to 220 given two doses of AZD1222 and about 26 given two doses of MenACWY control vaccine. Trial participants were enrolled by age into subgroups of 18-55, 56-69 and 70-plus years, and about 150, 27 and 61 TCR-sequenced participants, respectively, were included in these subgroups. Summary of the overall study and its limitations: Conclusions about previously exposed vaccinees are limited because only a handful of AZD1222 recipients were SARS-CoV-2 seropositive at baseline. Because no day 14 peak-response samples were available, repertoires were characterized only after the peak T cell response. Participants were mostly white British and included more females than males, and it was suggested by the authors that clonal diversity may have been underestimated. A significant rise in spike-specific TCR breadth and depth was observed after two AZD1222 doses relative to day 0 and relative to MenACWY recipients. Nearly half of unique spike-specific TCRs reportedly recognized epitopes outside regions mutated in the B.1.351 and B.1.1.7 variants. The vaccine-associated CD4 TCRs covered the entire spike protein, and the dominant responses fell in regions 160-218 and 743-854. In the small 56-69-year group, the increase in depth fell short of significance, most likely because of low power.

The sample's time point label, in plain terms: baseline before first vaccination. Vaccinee samples were obtained from the UK trials COV001 and COV002, which included a single-blind randomized controlled phase 2/3 trial of AZD1222 (ChAdOx1 nCoV-19) in healthy adults. Trial participant PBMC samples were collected at day 0 and day 28 after the second dose for TCRbeta chain sequencing. The CDR3 regions of human TCRbeta chains were analyzed by immunosequencing. On the authors' methods: Repertoire TCRs were matched against a reference library of SARS-CoV-2-specific TCRs generated with the MIRA antigen-specificity platform. Breadth meant the fraction of unique TCRs that were SARS-CoV-2-associated, whereas depth meant the fraction of total T cells that were SARS-CoV-2-associated. Using the MIRA data, each spike-specific TCR was mapped to the spike region that the TCR reacts to and placed in a CD4 or CD8 class. Log10-transformed breadth and depth values were compared by one-way ANOVA with Sidak's multiple comparisons tests. TCRdb mirrors the immuneACCESS table, restricted to in-frame sequences. Some clones are absent from its copies; in checked studies, under half trace to an unresolved V gene, and the reason for the others is unknown. The DNA gave D and trimming, while V, J and clone size come from that table. Present in this sample are fewer than 150,000 clones, roughly 90% of which were seen just once. The leading ten clones occupy 4.7% of the sample.

The CDR3 goes from the cysteine to the phenylalanine over 18 residues. Only the CDR3 portion is preserved as DNA: 54 bases, with reading frame beginning at the first base. Relative to germline, V is 0 bases shorter and J is 0 bases shorter, with 16 bases between their ends. The germline V gene provides CDR1 SGHDT and CDR2 YYEEEE. On this clone itself: This clone's antigen is unknown. Per-nucleotide qualities are absent, and no much larger clonotype sits a single base away.

This sample comprised peripheral blood, obtained on day 0 of AZD1222 vaccination. The sequence came from an adult in good health. This sequence uses TRBV5-6 and TRBJ1-3; TRBD1 could be the D gene, as 5 bases match. CDR3 region: CASSLVGGRVGSGNTIYF. The DNA sequence is as follows: TGTGCCAGCAGCTTGGTTGGGGGTAGGGTCGGCTCTGGAAACACCATATATTTT.